This TCR beta chain was sequenced during a study of T cell clones after liver transplantation. Study overall: A pre-transplant mixed lymphocyte reaction with TCRbeta sequencing defined graft-donor-reactive clones followed in post-transplant blood. Patients counted as tolerant after at least one year off all immunosuppression, enzymes not exceeding twice normal.

The ends lost 8 bases at V and 5 bases at J; junction bases unmatched: 8. Germline V gives CDR1 WSHSY, CDR2 SAAADI. The CDR3 is made up of 13 amino acids. Generated by immunoSEQ multiplex PCR, the TCRdb table keeps only in-frame clones and is missing some. The sample contains about 50,000 clones, over 65% of which appear only once. The starting material was CD4+ T cells from blood, obtained approximately 54 months after liver transplant. The receptor comes from a human patient who received a liver transplant. Among the T cells, some may be from the graft donor. V is TRBV10-2 and J is TRBJ2-5, with TRBD1 matching 7 bases. CDR3 bases: TGCGCCAGCGAGACAGGGAGAGGCGAGACCCAGTACTTC. Its translation is CASETGRGETQYF.